Below are 8 T cell receptor beta chains sequenced from a single sample in a study of blood T cell repertoires in COVID-19. Clones were sequenced by immunoSEQ multiplex PCR, and TCRdb holds only the in-frame ones, with some missing. Of about 160,000 clones in the sample, 85% to 95% were seen once. The sample was peripheral blood. These receptor sequences come from a woman aged 45-60 years with acute or convalescent COVID-19.

Notes on this clone: Other DNA sequences in the sample encode the same CDR3. The chain links TRBV25-1 to TRBJ1-1; D remains unclear. This CDR3 comprises 13 residues. Per the germline V gene, CDR1 is MGHDK and CDR2 is SYGVNS. Trimming cost V 7 bases and J 2 bases, with 11 bases left between them. The DNA for the CDR3 is TGTGCCAGCATTGGTCAGGTTAACACTGAAGCTTTCTTT. It specifies CASIGQVNTEAFF. The full variable domain, completed using reference TRBV25-1 and TRBJ1-1, is EADIYQTPRYLVIGTGKKITLECSQTMGHDKMYWYQQDPGMELHLIHYSYGVNSTEKGDLSSESTVSRIRTEHFPLTLESARPSHTSQYLCASIGQVNTEAFFGQGTRLTVV.

This chain joins TRBV12-3 or TRBV12-4 and TRBJ1-1, with no clear D. V lost 5 bases and J 4 bases, leaving 11 bases between the germline ends. The CDR3 covers 13 residues. DNA of the CDR3: TGTGCCAGCAGTGGACTCCCTCCCACTGAAGCTTTCTTT. Translating gives CASSGLPPTEAFF.

This sequence joins TRBV5-6 and TRBJ1-4; no firm D call. V was cut by 3 bases and J by 4 bases, with 4 bases left in between. This CDR3 is 12 amino acids long. Germline V gives CDR1 SGHDT, CDR2 YYEEEE. The CDR3 loop reads CASSSHNEKLFF. The CDR3 DNA reads TGTGCCAGCAGCTCCCATAATGAAAAACTGTTTTTT.

Comments on this clone: The junction differs from germline at one of its ends, possibly a read error. V usage is TRBV7-6 and J usage is TRBJ1-6, with TRBD1 matching 7 bases. The germline V gene has CDR1 SGHVS and CDR2 FNYEAQ. The CDR3 contains 17 residues. Here the CDR3 DNA reads TGTGCCACCAGCCTCCCCCGACAGGGCGCTGGTAATTCACCCCTCCACTTT. It is translated as CATSLPRQGAGNSPLHF.

In this sample, this clone turned up a few times. The rearrangement joins TRBV24-1 to TRBJ1-2, with 7 bases that match TRBD1. There are 16 residues in the CDR3. Germline trimming cut 4 bases from V and 4 bases from J; bases unmatched to any gene: 11. CDR1 and CDR2 from the germline V gene are KGHDR and SFDVKD. CDR3 protein: CATSDPRQGRGYGYTF. In nucleotides, the CDR3 is TGTGCCACCAGTGACCCAAGACAGGGCCGCGGCTATGGCTACACCTTC.

The genes are TRBV30 and TRBJ2-7, with D unclear. The germline gives CDR1 GTSNPN, CDR2 SVGIG (reference sequence). V lost 4 bases and J lost 5, with 12 bases in between. The CDR3 extends over 12 amino acids. CDR3 protein: CAWKKVRDEQYF. The CDR3 DNA sequence: TGTGCCTGGAAAAAAGTACGGGACGAGCAGTACTTC.

The chain uses TRBV4-1 and TRBJ1-6; TRBD1 might be the D (5 bases). The CDR3 loop spans 15 amino acids. Germline CDR1 is MGHRA and CDR2 is YSYEKL. V was shortened by 0 bases and J by 10 bases, with 13 bases between the two germline ends. CDR3 amino acids: CASSQDWAGRSPLHF. The DNA for the CDR3 is TGCGCCAGCAGCCAAGATTGGGCAGGGAGGTCACCCCTCCACTTT.

The genes are TRBV9 and TRBJ1-1; tentatively, D is TRBD1 (6 bases). Germline V gene sequence: CDR1 SGDLS, CDR2 YYNGEE. V was trimmed by 0 bases and J by 1 base, leaving 10 bases between them. The CDR3 totals 15 residues. The CDR3 coding sequence is TGTGCCAGCAGCGTAGATGACAGGCCGAACACTGAAGCTTTCTTT. This sequence encodes CASSVDDRPNTEAFF.